Presented here are 21 T cell receptor beta chains from one specimen sequenced in a study of naive and memory T cell subsets. These receptors have no known antigen. General study findings and limits: Especially in CD8 cells, naive repertoires contained a few larger clonotypes, possibly CD45RA-re-expressing memory cells.

The beta constant-region primer was an equimolar mix of two oligonucleotides covering TRBC1 and TRBC2. Ligated cDNA was amplified by four rounds of PCR with nested alpha and beta constant-region primers and SP2. TCRdb analysed the UMI-ligation and nested PCR reads with MiXCR anew, one entry per CDR3 protein. Among 90,000 to 120,000 distinct CDR3 sequences listed, 13% to 15% were seen once. The sample was naive CD8+ T cells from blood. The receptors originated from a human donor in good health.

This clonotype was picked up a small number of times. V and J are TRBV4-1 and TRBJ2-3; D may match TRBD1 or TRBD2 (5 bases each). Germline-derived CDR1 and CDR2 are MGHRA and YSYEKL. The V gene lost 4 bases and the J gene lost 2 bases, with 19 bases spanning the gap. The CDR3 has 17 amino acids. The CDR3 DNA reads TGCGCCAGCAGCCCCGCCCGGGACGACTATCCCACAGATACGCAGTATTTT. It encodes CASSPARDDYPTDTQYF.

Regarding this clonotype: One end of the junction fails to match germline, which may point to a read error. V is TRBV6-6 and J is TRBJ2-5; D may correspond to TRBD1 or TRBD2 (5 bases each). The germline V gene has CDR1 MNHNY and CDR2 SVGAGI (reference sequence). The CDR3 is 14 residues long. CDR3 sequence (DNA): TGTGCTAGCAGACTCAGGGAGATCCAAGAGACCAAGTACTTC. Residues: CASRLREIQETKYF.

The CDR3, as DNA: TGTGCCAGCAGCGGAGGGACAGGGACCATGAACACTGAAGCTTTCTTT. Its protein is CASSGGTGTMNTEAFF. J is TRBJ1-1 and V is TRBV9; 9 nucleotides agree with TRBD1. The CDR3 is 16 residues long. Unmatched junction bases numbered 6, after V lost 3 bases and J lost 0 bases. Looked up from germline, CDR1 is SGDLS and CDR2 is YYNGEE.

The chain combines TRBV7-6 with TRBJ2-5; unclear D gene. Germline V gene data show CDR1 as SGHVS and CDR2 as FNYEAQ. Trimming took 1 base from V and 0 from J, leaving 12 bases between them. The CDR3 extends over 16 amino acids. The CDR3 DNA is TGTGCCAGCAGCTTAGTGAGCGCAACGTACCAAGAGACCCAGTACTTC. It translates to CASSLVSATYQETQYF.

Written as DNA, the CDR3 is TGTGCCAGCAGTTTTCGACAGCCCCCGTTCTTC. Translating gives CASSFRQPPFF. The chain links TRBV12-3 or TRBV12-4 to TRBJ2-1; TRBD1 is a possible D gene (5 bases). The length of the CDR3 is 11 residues. Trimming removed 3 bases at V and 15 bases at J, with 12 bases between.

This clonotype was seen a few times. This sequence joins TRBV10-3 and TRBJ2-3; D not certain. CDR3 length equals 15 residues. Trimming pared 0 bases from V and 0 bases from J, leaving 7 bases between. Germline lookup yields CDR1 ENHRY and CDR2 SYGVKD. CDR3 nucleotide sequence: TGTGCCATCAGTGAGTCTTGGGCTAGCACAGATACGCAGTATTTT. It is translated as CAISESWASTDTQYF.

This clonotype has just one count. The CDR3 DNA reads as TGTGCCAGCAGTCTACCCTCAGCGGGCACCTACAATGAGCAGTTCTTC. This codes for CASSLPSAGTYNEQFF. V usage is TRBV6-2 or TRBV6-3 and J usage is TRBJ2-1; a possible D gene is TRBD2 (6 bases). V lost 5 bases and J lost 2, with 16 bases in between. The CDR3 spans 16 residues. Germline CDR1 is MNHEY and CDR2 is SVGEGT.

This clonotype has at least ten counts. J is TRBJ1-1 and V is TRBV2; D is uncertain. V was pared by 7 bases and J by 6 bases, with 9 bases between. Germline V gives CDR1 SNHLY, CDR2 FYNNEI. CDR3 size: 11 residues. CDR3 nucleotides: TGTGCCAGCATCGTAAGGGCTGAAGCTTTCTTT. This sequence encodes CASIVRAEAFF. Supplemented by reference TRBV2 and TRBJ1-1, the full variable domain reads EPEVTQTPSHQVTQMGQEVILRCVPISNHLYFYWYRQILGQKVEFLVSFYNNEISEKSEIFDDQFSVERPDGSNFTLKIRSTKLEDSAMYFCASIVRAEAFFGQGTRLTVV.

The table lists this clonotype with a few counts. This chain joins TRBV19 and TRBJ1-5; D remains unclear. CDR3 length: 13 amino acids. V was pared by 7 bases and J by 7 bases, with 14 bases between. CDR1 LNHDA and CDR2 SQIVND come from the germline V gene (reference sequence). CDR3 nucleotide sequence: TGTGCCAGTATCCCGATCGAGGGCCAGCCCCAGCATTTT. It specifies CASIPIEGQPQHF.

V usage is TRBV27 and J usage is TRBJ1-2, with D maybe TRBD1 (5 bases). This CDR3 region has 14 residues. The V gene lost 3 bases and the J gene lost 4 bases, with 12 bases spanning the gap. Germline V gives CDR1 MNHEY, CDR2 SMNVEV (reference sequence). The CDR3 reads CASSFTGSSYGYTF. CDR3 in DNA: TGTGCCAGCAGTTTTACAGGATCCAGCTATGGCTACACCTTC.

This clonotype was seen more than once but under ten times. This chain links TRBV12-3 or TRBV12-4 with TRBJ2-5; no clear D gene. V lost 5 bases and J 5 bases, leaving 9 bases between the germline ends. The CDR3 spans 12 residues. CDR3: CASSTPAETQYF. The CDR3 coding sequence is TGTGCCAGCAGTACCCCGGCGGAGACCCAGTACTTC.

This clonotype was observed a handful of times. The rearrangement uses TRBV25-1 and TRBJ1-5; no definite D call. V lost 4 bases and J 7 bases, leaving 11 bases between the germline ends. The CDR3 loop spans 13 amino acids. The germline gives CDR1 MGHDK, CDR2 SYGVNS. CDR3 protein: CASSVSGYQPQHF. In DNA form, the CDR3 reads TGTGCCAGCAGTGTATCTGGGTACCAGCCCCAGCATTTT.

The gene calls are TRBV27 and TRBJ2-7; 11 positions match TRBD1. The CDR3 has 14 residues. V gave up 6 bases and J gave up 2 bases; unmatched junction bases: 3. Germline V lookup: CDR1 MNHEY, CDR2 SMNVEV (reference sequence). The CDR3 DNA is TGTGCCAGCAGGGGACAGGGGGGGGCCTACGAGCAGTACTTC. It yields the protein CASRGQGGAYEQYF.

The V call is TRBV11-2, the J call TRBJ2-1, with TRBD2 identical over 9 bases. Trimming at V came to 3 bases and at J to 8 bases, leaving 14 bases not matched to a gene. The CDR3 runs to 17 residues. Germline CDR1 and CDR2: SGHAT and FQNNGV. The CDR3 nucleotides are TGTGCCAGCAGCTTTCCTACGCCGCGCGGGGGGGTGGATGAGCAGTTCTTC. Encoded protein: CASSFPTPRGGVDEQFF.

This clonotype was seen many times. The chain uses TRBV4-1 and TRBJ2-1; 8 positions match TRBD2. CDR1 and CDR2 (germline): MGHRA, YSYEKL. This CDR3 has 15 residues. The V gene end was trimmed by 7 bases and the J gene end by 7 bases; junction bases not matched to a gene: 12. The CDR3: CASNSRAGVGNEQFF. The CDR3 coding sequence is TGCGCCAGCAATTCGAGAGCGGGAGTAGGGAATGAGCAGTTCTTC.

The table lists this clonotype with many counts. The rearrangement joins TRBV20-1 to TRBJ2-1; TRBD2 agrees at 10 bases. CDR1 is DFQATT, CDR2 SNEGSKA, per germline (reference sequence). The V and J ends lost 4 bases and 4 bases, in that order; junction bases with no gene match: 7. The CDR3 length is 15 residues. In DNA, the CDR3 is TGCAGTGCTACACGAGGGACTAGCGTGTACAATGAGCAGTTCTTC. Encoded protein: CSATRGTSVYNEQFF.

The V call is TRBV4-3, the J call TRBJ2-7; possibly TRBD1 for D (6 bases). Per germline, CDR1 LGHNA and CDR2 YSLEER. Trimming pared 1 base from V and 0 bases from J, leaving 13 bases between. The CDR3 loop spans 16 amino acids. CDR3 in DNA: TGCGCCAGCAGCCAAGCCCCAGGGGCGGGCTCCTACGAGCAGTACTTC. This encodes CASSQAPGAGSYEQYF.

CDR3 loop: CASSATGGNQPQHF. CDR3 bases: TGTGCCAGCAGTGCCACAGGGGGAAATCAGCCCCAGCATTTT. This sequence joins TRBV12-3 or TRBV12-4 and TRBJ1-5; TRBD1 aligns across 8 bases. V gave up 5 bases and J gave up 4 bases; unmatched junction bases: 4. The CDR3 is 14 amino acids.

This clonotype has more than one count but fewer than ten. V usage is TRBV12-3 or TRBV12-4 and J usage is TRBJ1-2; possibly TRBD1 for D (5 bases). CDR3 length: 15 residues. V was cut by 5 bases and J by 0 bases, with 13 bases left in between. CDR3 nucleotide sequence: TGTGCCAGCAGTCCTGACAGTTTAGCTAACTATGGCTACACCTTC. Its protein product is CASSPDSLANYGYTF.

The DNA for the CDR3 is TGTGCCAGCAGCCCCCAAGCGGGTGGTTCGGGCGAGCAGTACTTC. This sequence encodes CASSPQAGGSGEQYF. V usage is TRBV7-3 and J usage is TRBJ2-7; a weak D match, TRBD2 (6 bases). V lost 5 bases, J lost 6 bases, and 20 bases lay in between. CDR3 length: 15 amino acids. The germline V gene has CDR1 SGHTA and CDR2 FQGTGA.

The V and J genes are TRBV5-4 and TRBJ2-3; D is possibly TRBD1 (5 bases). V shed 4 bases and J shed 6 bases, with 15 bases lying between them. Germline loops: CDR1 SGHNT, CDR2 YYREEE (reference sequence). The CDR3 is 14 amino acids. The CDR3 DNA reads TGTGCCAGCAGCGGGCCAGGGCGGCTCGATACGCAGTATTTT. Translated: CASSGPGRLDTQYF.